What follows describes a single T cell receptor (beta chain). Its antigen is still unknown. Repertoires were generated with immunoSEQ multiplex PCR, while TCRdb's copy carries only in-frame clones and drops some. The sample holds under 1,500 clones, 43% seen once. The data were taken from a study of chemoradiotherapy in HPV16-positive cancers. Study background: Candidate HPV-specific T-cell clones and common TCR motifs came from functional assays in a couple of HPV16-positive patients.

General study points: Candidate HPV-specific clones and E7-related TCR motifs grew in tumor during treatment. The functional HPV-specific definition rests on just a couple of HPV16-positive patients.

The V and J ends lost 1 base and 0 bases respectively, with 3 bases between them. The CDR3 runs to 14 residues. Germline V lookup: CDR1 SGHTA, CDR2 FQGNSA. The rearrangement joins TRBV7-2 to TRBJ1-4; no clear D. Sampling was performed from a patient who underwent chemoradiotherapy. This receptor was obtained from a human donor with HPV-associated anogenital cancer. The CDR3 DNA reads TGTGCCAGCAGCTTAGGAGCAACTAATGAAAAACTGTTTTTT. Amino acid sequence: CASSLGATNEKLFF. Based on the CDR3 plus reference TRBV7-2 and TRBJ1-4, the full variable domain is GAGVSQSPSNKVTEKGKDVELRCDPISGHTALYWYRQSLGQGLEFLIYFQGNSAPDKSGLPSDRFSAERTGGSVSTLTIQRTQQEDSAVYLCASSLGATNEKLFFGSGTQLSVL.